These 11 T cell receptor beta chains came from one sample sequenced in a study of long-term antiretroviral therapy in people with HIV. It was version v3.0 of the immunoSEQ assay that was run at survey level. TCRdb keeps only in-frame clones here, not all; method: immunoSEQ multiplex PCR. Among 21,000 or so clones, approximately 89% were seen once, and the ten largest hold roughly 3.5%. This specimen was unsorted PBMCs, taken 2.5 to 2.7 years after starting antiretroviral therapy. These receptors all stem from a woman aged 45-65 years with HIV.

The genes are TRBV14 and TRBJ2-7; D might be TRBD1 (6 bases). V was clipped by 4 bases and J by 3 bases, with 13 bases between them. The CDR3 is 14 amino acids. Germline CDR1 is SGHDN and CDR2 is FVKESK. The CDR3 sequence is CASSRTGLRYEQYF. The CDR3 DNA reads TGTGCCAGCAGCCGAACAGGGCTCCGCTACGAGCAGTACTTC.

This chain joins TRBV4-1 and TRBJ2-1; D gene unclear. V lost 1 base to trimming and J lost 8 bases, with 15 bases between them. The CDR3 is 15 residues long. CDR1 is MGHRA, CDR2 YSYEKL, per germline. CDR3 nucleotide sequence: TGCGCCAGCAGCCAAGGCCCGAGGATAAGGCATGAGCAGTTCTTC. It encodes CASSQGPRIRHEQFF.

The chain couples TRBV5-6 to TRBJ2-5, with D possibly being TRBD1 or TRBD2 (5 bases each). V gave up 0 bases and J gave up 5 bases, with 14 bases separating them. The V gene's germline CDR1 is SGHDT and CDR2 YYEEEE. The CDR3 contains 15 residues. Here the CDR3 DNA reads TGTGCCAGCAGCTTGGTAGGGACGGGACGGGAGACCCAGTACTTC. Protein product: CASSLVGTGRETQYF.

The CDR3 region has the DNA TGCAGCGTTGAAATGGGACTAAATCAGCCCCAGCATTTT. Its translation: CSVEMGLNQPQHF. The V call is TRBV29-1, the J call TRBJ1-5; weak D call: TRBD1 (5 bases). V was pared by 2 bases and J by 4 bases, with 9 bases between. The germline V gene has CDR1 SQVTM and CDR2 ANQGSEA. This CDR3 comprises 13 residues.

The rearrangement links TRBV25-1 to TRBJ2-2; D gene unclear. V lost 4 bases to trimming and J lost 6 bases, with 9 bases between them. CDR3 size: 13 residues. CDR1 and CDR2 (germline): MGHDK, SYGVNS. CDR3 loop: CASSVRVSGELFF. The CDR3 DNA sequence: TGTGCCAGCAGTGTACGGGTTTCCGGGGAGCTGTTTTTT. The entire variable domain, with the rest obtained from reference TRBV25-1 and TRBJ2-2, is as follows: EADIYQTPRYLVIGTGKKITLECSQTMGHDKMYWYQQDPGMELHLIHYSYGVNSTEKGDLSSESTVSRIRTEHFPLTLESARPSHTSQYLCASSVRVSGELFFGEGSRLTVL.

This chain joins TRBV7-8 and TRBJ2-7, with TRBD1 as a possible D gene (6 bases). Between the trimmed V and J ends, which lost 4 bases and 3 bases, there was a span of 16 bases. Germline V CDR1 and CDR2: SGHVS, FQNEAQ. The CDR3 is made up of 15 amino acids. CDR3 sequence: CASSSPGAGGYEQYF. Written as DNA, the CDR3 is TGTGCCAGCAGCTCCCCAGGGGCCGGAGGCTACGAGCAGTACTTC.

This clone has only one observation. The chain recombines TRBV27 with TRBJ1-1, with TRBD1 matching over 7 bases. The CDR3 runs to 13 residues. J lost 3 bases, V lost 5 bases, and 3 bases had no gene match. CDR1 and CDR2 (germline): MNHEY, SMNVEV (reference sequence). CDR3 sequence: CASSGQADTEAFF. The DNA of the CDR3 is TGTGCCAGCAGTGGACAGGCTGACACTGAAGCTTTCTTT.

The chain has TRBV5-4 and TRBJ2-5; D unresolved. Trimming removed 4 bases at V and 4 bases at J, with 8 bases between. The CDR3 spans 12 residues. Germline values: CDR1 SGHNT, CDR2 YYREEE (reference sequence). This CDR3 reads CASSRKGETQYF. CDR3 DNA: TGTGCCAGCAGCAGAAAGGGAGAGACCCAGTACTTC. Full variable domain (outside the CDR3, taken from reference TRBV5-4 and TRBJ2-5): ETGVTQSPTHLIKTRGQQVTLRCSSQSGHNTVSWYQQALGQGPQFIFQYYREEENGRGNFPPRFSGLQFPNYSSELNVNALELDDSALYLCASSRKGETQYFGPGTRLLVL.

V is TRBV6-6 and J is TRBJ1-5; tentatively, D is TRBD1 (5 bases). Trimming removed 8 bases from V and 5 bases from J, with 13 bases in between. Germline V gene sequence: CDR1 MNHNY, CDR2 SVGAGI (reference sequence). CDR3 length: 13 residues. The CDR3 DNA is TGTGCCAGCCGGGGCCGGGCGGATCAGCCCCAGCATTTT. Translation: CASRGRADQPQHF.

The CDR3 nucleotides read TGTGCCAGCAGTGAAGGGGTGAACACTGAAGCTTTCTTT. Its protein product is CASSEGVNTEAFF. The V and J genes are TRBV6-4 and TRBJ1-1, with D tentatively TRBD1 (5 bases). This CDR3 has 13 residues. Per germline, CDR1 MRHNA and CDR2 SNTAGT. V was trimmed by 3 bases and J by 0 bases, leaving 5 bases between them.

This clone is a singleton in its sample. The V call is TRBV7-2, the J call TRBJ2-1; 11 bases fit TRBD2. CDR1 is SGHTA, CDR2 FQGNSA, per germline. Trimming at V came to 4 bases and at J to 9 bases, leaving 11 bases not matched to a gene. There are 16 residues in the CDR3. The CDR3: CASSSRLAGLGSEQFF. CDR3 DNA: TGTGCCAGCAGCTCTCGACTAGCGGGATTGGGGAGTGAGCAGTTCTTC.